A single sample is the source of the 11 T cell receptor beta chains below, sequenced in a study of post-analysis software for immune sequencing data. Included in the TCR beta cDNA libraries were unique molecular identifiers. Each CDR3 protein is one row after TCRdb ran MiXCR on the PCR reads. Of about 160,000 distinct CDR3 sequences detected, approximately 35% appear once; the ten largest clones hold over 25%. Sequencing was performed on blood, taken after autologous hematopoietic stem cell transplantation. These receptor sequences come from a girl between 5 and 17 years old with multiple sclerosis.

This chain connects TRBV20-1 to TRBJ2-3, with 7 positions matching TRBD2. This CDR3 is 13 amino acids long. Germline CDR1 reads DFQATT; CDR2 reads SNEGSKA (reference sequence). CDR3 residues: CGGGGGPTDTQYF. CDR3 bases: TGCGGTGGCGGGGGAGGGCCGACAGATACGCAGTATTTT.

The rearrangement uses TRBV3-1 and TRBJ1-1, with 7 bases fitting TRBD1. This CDR3 is built from 16 residues. With V trimmed by 1 base and J by 7 bases, 12 bases remained unmatched. Germline V gene data show CDR1 as LGHDT and CDR2 as YNNKEL (reference sequence). The CDR3: CASSQAEGQHPLEAFF. The CDR3 nucleotides are TGTGCCAGCAGCCAAGCCGAGGGACAGCATCCCCTTGAAGCTTTCTTT.

Comments on this clonotype: This may come from a read error, since a much larger clone is one base off. The chain combines TRBV15 with TRBJ2-5; 8 positions agree with TRBD1. CDR1 and CDR2 (germline): LNHNV, YYDKDF (reference sequence). The CDR3 has 15 amino acids. The CDR3 region is CATSGDGQGQETQYF. CDR3 in DNA: TGTGCCACCAGCGGAGATGGACAGGGTCAAGAGACCCAGTACTTC.

The genes are TRBV4-3 and TRBJ2-5, with a tentative D call TRBD2 (6 bases). The CDR3 consists of 17 residues. Trimming left V 1 base short and J 1 base short, with 16 bases between. Germline V gene lookup returns CDR1 LGHNA and CDR2 YSLEER. CDR3 nucleotide sequence: TGCGCCAGCAGCCAAGGAGTGGGACTCCCGTTCCAAGAGACCCAGTACTTC. Its translation is CASSQGVGLPFQETQYF.

V and J are TRBV7-9 and TRBJ2-1; 7 nucleotides match TRBD2. The CDR3 contains 14 residues. With 1 base clipped from V and 10 bases from J, the junction kept 7 bases outside the gene matches. CDR1 is SEHNR, CDR2 FQNEAQ, per germline (reference sequence). CDR3 sequence reads: CASSLGVAGFEQFF. CDR3 in DNA: TGTGCCAGCAGCTTAGGGGTAGCGGGCTTCGAGCAGTTCTTC.

This clonotype was seen a few times. The chain carries TRBV20-1 and TRBJ2-3; D is perhaps TRBD2 (6 bases). V was trimmed by 6 bases and J by 5 bases, leaving 18 bases between them. CDR1 DFQATT and CDR2 SNEGSKA come from the germline V gene (reference sequence). The CDR3 length is 14 residues. CDR3 sequence: CSAQGGTRGDTQYF. In DNA form, the CDR3 reads TGCAGTGCCCAGGGCGGGACCCGTGGAGATACGCAGTATTTT.

This clonotype was detected many times. This rearrangement joins TRBV12-3 or TRBV12-4 to TRBJ1-2; D unresolved. The CDR3 extends over 15 amino acids. V was cut by 4 bases and J by 6 bases, with 18 bases left in between. CDR3 sequence (DNA): TGTGCCAGCAGTTCCCTTACGGACGCTCGCGATGGCTACACCTTC. Protein sequence: CASSSLTDARDGYTF.

The rearrangement links TRBV20-1 to TRBJ1-2; D ambiguous. The germline CDR1 and CDR2 sequences are DFQATT and SNEGSKA (reference sequence). This CDR3 comprises 11 residues. CDR3 residues: CSPLRSEGYTF. The CDR3 region has the DNA TGCAGCCCCCTGAGGAGCGAGGGCTACACCTTC.

This chain uses TRBV29-1 with TRBJ2-3, with D maybe TRBD2 (5 bases). The CDR3 is made up of 14 amino acids. Trimming left V 7 bases short and J 2 bases short, with 16 bases between. Germline V gene sequence: CDR1 SQVTM, CDR2 ANQGSEA. The CDR3 sequence is CSAEGLPNTDTQYF. CDR3 coding DNA: TGCAGCGCTGAGGGTCTACCAAACACAGATACGCAGTATTTT.

In the case of this clonotype: The missing conserved phenylalanine or tryptophan at the end of this CDR3 makes a read error likely. The limits of the CDR3 on the DNA are not certain, so only TCRdb's listed CDR3 is given. The V gene is TRBV15, the J gene TRBJ2-5; the D segment call TRBD1 is taken from the table without a DNA check. CDR1 LNHNV and CDR2 YYDKDF come from the germline V gene (reference sequence). From its first to its last residue, the CDR3 has 14 amino acids. The CDR3 sequence: CATSRTGGERPSTS.

This clonotype was seen many times. The V and J genes are TRBV5-1 and TRBJ2-5; no clear D. The CDR3 contains 14 residues. V dropped 4 bases and J dropped 0 bases, with 10 bases sitting between them. Germline CDR1 reads SGHRS; CDR2 reads YFSETQ. The CDR3 DNA sequence: TGCGCCAGCAGCATACACAGAAACCAAGAGACCCAGTACTTC. Amino acid sequence: CASSIHRNQETQYF.